A single sample is the source of the 20 T cell receptor beta chains below, sequenced in a study of cytomegalovirus exposure and HLA in healthy donors. Clones were sequenced by immunoSEQ multiplex PCR, and TCRdb holds only the in-frame ones, with some missing. The sample shows some 99,000 clones, roughly 90% of them seen only once. Sequencing used PBMCs. The receptor set was obtained from a woman under 30 in good health and CMV-seronegative.

V is TRBV19 and J is TRBJ1-2; TRBD1 agrees at 7 bases. V lost 7 bases to trimming and J lost 4 bases; unmatched junction nucleotides: 9. Germline V CDR1 and CDR2: LNHDA, SQIVND (reference sequence). This CDR3 contains 14 residues. In nucleotides, the CDR3 is TGTGCCAGTAATTACAGGGGATCATCCTATGGCTACACCTTC. Protein sequence: CASNYRGSSYGYTF. The full variable domain, rest sourced from reference TRBV19 and TRBJ1-2, is DGGITQSPKYLFRKEGQNVTLSCEQNLNHDAMYWYRQDPGQGLRLIYYSQIVNDFQKGDIAEGYSVSREKKESFPLTVTSAQKNPTAFYLCASNYRGSSYGYTFGSGTRLTVV.

The J gene is TRBJ2-7, the V gene TRBV5-1; TRBD1 aligns across 7 bases. The CDR3 loop spans 16 amino acids. J gave up 3 bases and V 0 bases, and 9 bases lay outside the gene matches. CDR1 is SGHRS and CDR2 is YFSETQ in the germline V gene. CDR3 sequence reads: CASSLVLGQVDYEQYF. The CDR3 DNA sequence: TGCGCCAGCAGCTTGGTCCTTGGACAGGTTGACTACGAGCAGTACTTC.

Worth noting for this clone: The junction differs from germline at one of its ends, possibly a read error. This chain uses TRBV11-1 with TRBJ2-7; 8 bases line up with TRBD2. This CDR3 is 13 amino acids long. Germline V gives CDR1 SGHAT, CDR2 FQDESV (reference sequence). The CDR3 DNA is TGTGCCAGCAGCTTAGAACCAGCTAGCGGGCCCCACTTC. Translated, it gives CASSLEPASGPHF.

The CDR3 loop reads CASSLISSYRPLNTEAFF. The CDR3 nucleotides read TGTGCCAGCAGTTTAATTTCATCGTACAGGCCCCTGAACACTGAAGCTTTCTTT. The chain is built from TRBV27 and TRBJ1-1; D is possibly TRBD1 (5 bases). This CDR3 region has 18 residues. Germline lookup yields CDR1 MNHEY and CDR2 SMNVEV (reference sequence). Trimming cost V 2 bases and J 0 bases, with 19 bases left between them.

V gene TRBV2 combines with J gene TRBJ2-2; 7 nucleotides align to TRBD2. The V segment lost 7 bases and the J segment 6 bases; nucleotides outside the gene matches: 8. Germline assignment: CDR1 SNHLY and CDR2 FYNNEI. The CDR3 is 14 residues long. CDR3 DNA: TGTGCCAGCACCCCGGTGGGGGGGGCCGGGGAGCTGTTTTTT. Translated, it gives CASTPVGGAGELFF.

The genes are TRBV7-6 and TRBJ2-5; 8 bases line up with TRBD2. The germline V gene encodes CDR1 SGHVS and CDR2 FNYEAQ. There are 14 residues in the CDR3. V shed 5 bases, J shed 4 bases, and the junction held 6 bases outside the gene matches. The CDR3 spells CASSLILAGETQYF. CDR3 bases: TGTGCCAGCAGCCTGATCCTAGCGGGAGAGACCCAGTACTTC.

The chain has TRBV7-9 and TRBJ2-5; 7 nucleotides match TRBD1. The CDR3 consists of 14 residues. Germline CDR1 is SEHNR and CDR2 is FQNEAQ (reference sequence). The J segment lost 2 bases and the V segment lost 2 bases, leaving 2 bases of the junction unmatched. The CDR3 DNA sequence: TGTGCCAGCAGCTTAAGACAGGGACAAGAGACCCAGTACTTC. Protein: CASSLRQGQETQYF.

The V gene is TRBV30, the J gene TRBJ2-7, with TRBD2 matching over 9 bases. The J segment lost 6 bases and the V segment lost 0 bases, leaving 3 bases of the junction unmatched. The CDR3 extends over 13 amino acids. CDR1 is GTSNPN and CDR2 is SVGIG in the germline V gene (reference sequence). CDR3 loop: CAWSVGAGGEQYF. CDR3 nucleotide sequence: TGTGCCTGGAGTGTAGGAGCGGGGGGCGAGCAGTACTTC. Full variable domain (remainder filled in from reference TRBV30 and TRBJ2-7): SQTIHQWPATLVQPVGSPLSLECTVEGTSNPNLYWYRQAAGRGLQLLFYSVGIGQISSEVPQNLSASRPQDRQFILSSKKLLLSDSGFYLCAWSVGAGGEQYFGPGTRLTVT.

The count of this clone is one. The genes are TRBV27 and TRBJ2-3, with TRBD2 matching 7 bases. V was clipped by 6 bases and J by 3 bases; unmatched bases: 12. Germline V gene lookup returns CDR1 MNHEY and CDR2 SMNVEV (reference sequence). This CDR3 region has 16 residues. The CDR3 sequence: CASRLGSGIRTDTQYF. Written as DNA, the CDR3 is TGTGCCAGCAGGCTTGGGAGCGGGATTAGAACAGATACGCAGTATTTT.

The chain recombines TRBV5-6 with TRBJ1-1, with D tentatively TRBD1 (6 bases). This CDR3 is built from 14 residues. The ends were cut back, 3 bases at V and 6 bases at J, with 15 bases in the middle. From germline, CDR1 is SGHDT and CDR2 YYEEEE. CDR3 in amino acids: CASSSLQGFAEAFF. The CDR3 DNA reads as TGTGCCAGCAGCTCCCTACAGGGCTTCGCTGAAGCTTTCTTT.

This clone was recorded a few times. The gene calls are TRBV4-1 and TRBJ2-1; a possible D gene is TRBD1 (5 bases). CDR1 is MGHRA, CDR2 YSYEKL, per germline. This CDR3 comprises 17 residues. The V end was cut by 3 bases, the J end by 2 bases, with 17 bases between. The CDR3 is CASSHDRSRAAYNEQFF. The CDR3 DNA reads TGCGCCAGCAGCCATGATAGGTCCAGGGCTGCCTACAATGAGCAGTTCTTC.

This chain uses TRBV27 with TRBJ2-1, with TRBD1 matching 9 bases. CDR3 length: 14 amino acids. Per germline, CDR1 MNHEY and CDR2 SMNVEV (reference sequence). The ends lost 2 bases at V and 9 bases at J; junction bases unmatched: 5. CDR3 bases: TGTGCCAGCAGTTTAGGGACAGGGTCCAGTGAGCAGTTCTTC. Encoded protein: CASSLGTGSSEQFF.

V usage is TRBV13 and J usage is TRBJ1-3; TRBD1 agrees at 7 bases. V shed 3 bases and J 4 bases; nucleotides not matched to a gene: 6. The CDR3 has 15 residues. Germline CDR1 and CDR2: PRHDT and FYEKMQ (reference sequence). The CDR3 sequence is CASSLEGGEGNTIYF. In DNA form, the CDR3 reads TGTGCCAGCAGCTTGGAAGGGGGCGAGGGAAACACCATATATTTT.

V and J are TRBV4-2 and TRBJ1-2; 9 bases fit TRBD1. Unmatched junction bases numbered 14, after V lost 3 bases and J lost 6 bases. Germline CDR1 and CDR2: LGHNA and YNFKEQ. The CDR3 has 17 residues. The CDR3 spells CASSQDAIGTGINGYTF. The CDR3 nucleotides read TGTGCCAGCAGCCAGGATGCGATAGGGACAGGGATTAATGGCTACACCTTC.

The chain recombines TRBV19 with TRBJ1-2, with D possibly matching TRBD1 (5 bases). V was cut by 8 bases and J by 8 bases, with 15 bases left in between. Germline-derived CDR1 and CDR2 are LNHDA and SQIVND (reference sequence). There are 12 residues in the CDR3. Written as DNA, the CDR3 is TGTGCCAGTCGTGGGGGGAATCAAGGCTACACCTTC. It is translated as CASRGGNQGYTF.

V and J are TRBV4-2 and TRBJ2-1, with 7 bases matching TRBD1. CDR1 is LGHNA, CDR2 YNFKEQ, per germline. The junction had 10 bases not matched to a gene; V was cut back by 2 bases and J by 9 bases. The CDR3 covers 15 residues. The CDR3 DNA reads as TGTGCCAGCAGCCAAAAAGGGGGCGTGGCGGTTGAGCAGTTCTTC. Translating gives CASSQKGGVAVEQFF.

The rearrangement uses TRBV18 and TRBJ2-7, with 7 nucleotides matching TRBD2. Germline CDR1 and CDR2: KGHSH and LQKENI. This CDR3 is built from 13 residues. The V and J ends lost 4 bases and 5 bases, in that order; junction bases with no gene match: 5. In DNA, the CDR3 is TGTGCCAGCTCACTGGGGGGGACCGACGAGCAGTACTTC. As protein: CASSLGGTDEQYF.

The chain joins TRBV29-1 to TRBJ2-1; TRBD2 matches at 7 bases. The germline gives CDR1 SQVTM, CDR2 ANQGSEA. J lost 0 bases, V lost 4 bases, and 6 bases had no gene match. The CDR3 is made up of 15 amino acids. CDR3 coding DNA: TGCAGCGTTGTTTCTAGCGGAAGCTCCTACAATGAGCAGTTCTTC. It specifies CSVVSSGSSYNEQFF.

The chain joins TRBV6-6 to TRBJ1-2; TRBD1 matches at 9 bases. CDR1 and CDR2 from the germline V gene are MNHNY and SVGAGI (reference sequence). CDR3 length: 12 amino acids. With 7 bases clipped from V and 8 bases from J, the junction kept 5 bases outside the gene matches. The CDR3 loop reads CASTRTGDGYTF. As DNA, the CDR3 is TGTGCCAGCACCCGGACAGGGGACGGCTACACCTTC.

This chain joins TRBV27 and TRBJ2-7, with D perhaps TRBD1 (6 bases). The V gene's germline CDR1 is MNHEY and CDR2 SMNVEV (reference sequence). The V end was cut by 5 bases, the J end by 2 bases, with 10 bases between. The CDR3 has 13 residues. The CDR3 reads CASSEGTTYEQYF. The CDR3 nucleotides read TGTGCCAGCAGTGAAGGGACAACCTACGAGCAGTACTTC.